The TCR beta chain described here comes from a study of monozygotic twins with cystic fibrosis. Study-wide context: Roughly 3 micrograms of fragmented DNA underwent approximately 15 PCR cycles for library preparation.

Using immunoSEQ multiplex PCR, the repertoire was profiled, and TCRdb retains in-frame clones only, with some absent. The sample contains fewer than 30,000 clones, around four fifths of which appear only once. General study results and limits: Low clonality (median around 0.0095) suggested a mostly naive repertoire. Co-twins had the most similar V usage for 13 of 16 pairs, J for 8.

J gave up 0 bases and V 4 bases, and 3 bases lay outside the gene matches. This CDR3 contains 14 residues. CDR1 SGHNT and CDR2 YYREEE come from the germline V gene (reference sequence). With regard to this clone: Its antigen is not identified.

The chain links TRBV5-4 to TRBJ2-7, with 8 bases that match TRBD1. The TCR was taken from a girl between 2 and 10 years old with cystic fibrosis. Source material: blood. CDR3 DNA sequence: TGTGCCAGCAGCCGACAGGGGAGCTCCTACGAGCAGTACTTC. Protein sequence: CASSRQGSSYEQYF.